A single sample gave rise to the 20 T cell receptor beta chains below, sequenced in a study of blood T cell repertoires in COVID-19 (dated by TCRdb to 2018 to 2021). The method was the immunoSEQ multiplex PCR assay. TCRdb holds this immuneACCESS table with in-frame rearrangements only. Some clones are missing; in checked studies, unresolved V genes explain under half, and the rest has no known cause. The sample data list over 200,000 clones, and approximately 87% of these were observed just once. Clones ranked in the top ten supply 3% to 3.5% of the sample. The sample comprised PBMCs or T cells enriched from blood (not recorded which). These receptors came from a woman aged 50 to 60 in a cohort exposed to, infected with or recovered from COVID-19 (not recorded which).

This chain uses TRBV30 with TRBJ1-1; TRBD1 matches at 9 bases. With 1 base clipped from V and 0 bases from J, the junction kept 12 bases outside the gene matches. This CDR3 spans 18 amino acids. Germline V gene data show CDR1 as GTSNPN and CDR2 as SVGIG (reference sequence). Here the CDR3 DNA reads TGTGCCTGGAGTGGATCACAGGGGGCTCGGCGGATGAACACTGAAGCTTTCTTT. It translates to CAWSGSQGARRMNTEAFF. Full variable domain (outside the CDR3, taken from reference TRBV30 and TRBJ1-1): SQTIHQWPATLVQPVGSPLSLECTVEGTSNPNLYWYRQAAGRGLQLLFYSVGIGQISSEVPQNLSASRPQDRQFILSSKKLLLSDSGFYLCAWSGSQGARRMNTEAFFGQGTRLTVV.

Written as DNA, the CDR3 is TGTGCCAGCAGTTTAGTTGCGGGGCTATACGAGCAGTACTTC. Translated, it gives CASSLVAGLYEQYF. The V call is TRBV28, the J call TRBJ2-7, with a possible D match to TRBD2 (6 bases). V lost 2 bases, J lost 4 bases, and 12 bases lay in between. This CDR3 spans 14 amino acids. CDR1 and CDR2 (germline): MDHEN, SYDVKM.

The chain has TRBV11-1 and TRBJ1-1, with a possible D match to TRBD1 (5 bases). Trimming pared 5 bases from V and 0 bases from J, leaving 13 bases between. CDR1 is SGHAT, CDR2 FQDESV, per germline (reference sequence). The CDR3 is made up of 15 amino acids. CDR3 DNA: TGTGCCAGCAGCCGCCCGGGACTCCTGAACACTGAAGCTTTCTTT. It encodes CASSRPGLLNTEAFF.

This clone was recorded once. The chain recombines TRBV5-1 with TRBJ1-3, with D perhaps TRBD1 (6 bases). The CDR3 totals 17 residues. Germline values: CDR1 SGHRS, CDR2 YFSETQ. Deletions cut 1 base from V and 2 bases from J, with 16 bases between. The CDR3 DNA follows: TGCGCCAGCAGCTTGTGGGCTCAGGGGCAAACTGGAAACACCATATATTTT. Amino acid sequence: CASSLWAQGQTGNTIYF.

CDR3 protein: CASSQDRNQPQHF. DNA for the CDR3: TGTGCCAGCAGCCAGGACAGAAATCAGCCCCAGCATTTT. The chain couples TRBV6-4 to TRBJ1-5; D may be TRBD1 (6 bases). CDR1 and CDR2 from the germline V gene are MRHNA and SNTAGT. The CDR3 totals 13 residues. Trimming shortened V by 6 bases and J by 4 bases, and 10 bases separated the two germline ends.

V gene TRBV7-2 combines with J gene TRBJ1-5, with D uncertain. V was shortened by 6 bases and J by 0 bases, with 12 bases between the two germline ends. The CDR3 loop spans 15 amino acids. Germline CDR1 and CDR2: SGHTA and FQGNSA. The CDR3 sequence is CASSTVPHSNQPQHF. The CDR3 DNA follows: TGTGCCAGCAGTACTGTGCCTCATAGCAATCAGCCCCAGCATTTT. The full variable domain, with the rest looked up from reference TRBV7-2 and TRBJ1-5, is GAGVSQSPSNKVTEKGKDVELRCDPISGHTALYWYRQSLGQGLEFLIYFQGNSAPDKSGLPSDRFSAERTGGSVSTLTIQRTQQEDSAVYLCASSTVPHSNQPQHFGDGTRLSIL.

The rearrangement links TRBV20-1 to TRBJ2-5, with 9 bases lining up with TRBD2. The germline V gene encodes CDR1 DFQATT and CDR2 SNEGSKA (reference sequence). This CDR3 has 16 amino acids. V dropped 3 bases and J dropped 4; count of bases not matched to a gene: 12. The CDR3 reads CSASSAGGPVLETQYF. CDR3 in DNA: TGCAGTGCTAGTAGTGCGGGGGGGCCCGTTTTAGAGACCCAGTACTTC.

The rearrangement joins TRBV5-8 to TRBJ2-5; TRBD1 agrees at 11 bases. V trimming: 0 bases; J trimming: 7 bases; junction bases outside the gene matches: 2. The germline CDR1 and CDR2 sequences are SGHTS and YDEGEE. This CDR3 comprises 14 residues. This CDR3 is CASSLGDRGGTQYF. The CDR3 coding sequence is TGTGCCAGCAGCTTGGGGGACAGGGGGGGGACCCAGTACTTC.

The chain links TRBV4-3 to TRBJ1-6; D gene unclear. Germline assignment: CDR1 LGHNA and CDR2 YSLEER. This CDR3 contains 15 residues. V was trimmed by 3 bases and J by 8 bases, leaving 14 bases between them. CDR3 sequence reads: CASSQTAQSYSPLHF. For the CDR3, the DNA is TGCGCCAGCAGCCAGACGGCACAGTCCTATTCACCCCTCCACTTT.

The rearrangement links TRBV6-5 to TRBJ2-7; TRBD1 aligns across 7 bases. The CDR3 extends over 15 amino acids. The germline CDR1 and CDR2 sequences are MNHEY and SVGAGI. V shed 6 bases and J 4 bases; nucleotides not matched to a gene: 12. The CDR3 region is CASSPKGQVGYEQYF. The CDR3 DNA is TGTGCCAGCAGCCCAAAAGGACAGGTCGGGTACGAGCAGTACTTC.

CDR3 protein: CASSLFSGDQETQYF. CDR3 in DNA: TGCGCCAGCAGCTTGTTCAGCGGGGATCAAGAGACCCAGTACTTC. The chain uses TRBV5-1 and TRBJ2-5; 7 positions agree with TRBD2. The ends lost 1 base at V and 2 bases at J; junction bases unmatched: 5. The CDR3 consists of 15 residues. In germline, CDR1 is SGHRS, CDR2 YFSETQ.

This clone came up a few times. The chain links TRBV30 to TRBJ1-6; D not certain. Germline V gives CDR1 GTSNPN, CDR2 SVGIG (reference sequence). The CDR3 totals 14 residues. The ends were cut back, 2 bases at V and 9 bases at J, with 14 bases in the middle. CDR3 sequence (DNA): TGTGCCTGGAGTCCTCGACTAGGTTTTTCACCCCTCCACTTT. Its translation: CAWSPRLGFSPLHF.

Here the CDR3 reads CASSLRALAGAQSAKNIQYF. CDR3 coding DNA: TGTGCCAGCAGTTTACGGGCCCTAGCGGGGGCCCAATCCGCCAAAAACATTCAGTACTTC. V and J are TRBV27 and TRBJ2-4; 10 bases line up with TRBD2. V lost 2 bases, J lost 1 base, and 14 bases stayed unmatched. The CDR3 covers 20 residues. Germline CDR1 reads MNHEY; CDR2 reads SMNVEV (reference sequence).

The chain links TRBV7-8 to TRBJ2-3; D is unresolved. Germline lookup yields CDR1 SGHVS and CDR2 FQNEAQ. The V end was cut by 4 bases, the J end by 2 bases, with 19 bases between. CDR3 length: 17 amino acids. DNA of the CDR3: TGTGCCAGCAGCTCGGTCCCTAACGGGTACCTCACAGATACGCAGTATTTT. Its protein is CASSSVPNGYLTDTQYF.

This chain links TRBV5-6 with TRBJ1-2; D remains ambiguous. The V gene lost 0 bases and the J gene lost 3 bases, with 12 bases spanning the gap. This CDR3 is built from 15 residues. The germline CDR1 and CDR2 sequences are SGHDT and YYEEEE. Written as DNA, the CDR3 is TGTGCCAGCAGCTTGGAGTTGGGCTCATACTATGGCTACACCTTC. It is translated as CASSLELGSYYGYTF.

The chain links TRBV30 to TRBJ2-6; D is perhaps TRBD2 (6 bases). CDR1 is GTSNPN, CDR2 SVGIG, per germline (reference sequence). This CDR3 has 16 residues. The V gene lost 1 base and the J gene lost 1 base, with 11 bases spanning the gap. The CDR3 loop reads CAWSALGGSGANVLTF. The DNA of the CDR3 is TGTGCCTGGAGTGCCCTGGGAGGATCTGGGGCCAACGTCCTGACTTTC.

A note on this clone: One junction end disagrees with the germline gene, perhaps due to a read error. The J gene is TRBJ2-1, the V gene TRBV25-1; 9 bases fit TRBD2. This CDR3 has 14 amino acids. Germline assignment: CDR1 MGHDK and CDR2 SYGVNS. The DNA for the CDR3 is TGTGCCAGCAGTGAATGGGCTAGCGGGGAGACGGCGATCTTC. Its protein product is CASSEWASGETAIF.

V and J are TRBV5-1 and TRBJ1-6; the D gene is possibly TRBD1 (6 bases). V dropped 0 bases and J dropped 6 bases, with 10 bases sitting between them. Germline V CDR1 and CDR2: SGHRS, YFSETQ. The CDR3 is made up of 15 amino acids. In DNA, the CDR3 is TGCGCCAGCAGCTTGGAGGGGGAGCGTAATTCACCCCTCCACTTT. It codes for CASSLEGERNSPLHF.

This CDR3 reads CARRTEIYGYTF. The DNA of the CDR3 is TGTGCCAGGAGGACTGAAATTTATGGCTACACCTTC. The chain links TRBV19 to TRBJ1-2; no firm D call. The CDR3 runs 12 residues. The V end was cut by 9 bases, the J end by 5 bases, with 13 bases between. Germline V gives CDR1 LNHDA, CDR2 SQIVND (reference sequence).

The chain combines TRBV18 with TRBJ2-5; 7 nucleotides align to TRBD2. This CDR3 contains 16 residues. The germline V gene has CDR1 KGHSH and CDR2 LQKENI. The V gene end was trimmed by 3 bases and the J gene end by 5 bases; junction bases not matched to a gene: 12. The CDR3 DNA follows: TGTGCCAGCTCACCGGCCGGCAGCGGGGCCTGGGAGACCCAGTACTTC. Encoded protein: CASSPAGSGAWETQYF.